A selection of T cell receptor beta chains follows, all from one sample in a study of blood T cell repertoires in COVID-19. Profiled with immunoSEQ multiplex PCR; TCRdb holds only in-frame clones, not every one. The sample includes about 300,000 clones, around 85% of them seen just once. Material for sequencing was peripheral blood. The receptor source for this set is a human donor with COVID-19, enrolled during active disease. The donor label of this sample is uncertain. CDR3s include the opening cysteine and the closing phenylalanine or tryptophan. A D gene is named only where the DNA matches it firmly. Not every row has a clone size; where given, it reads once, few, many or a size class.

>TRBJ2-1|.|TRBV9|TRBD1
CASSPPRRQGNNEQFF
TGTGCCAGCAGCCCACCCCGGAGACAGGGTAACAATGAGCAGTTCTTC
>TRBJ2-2|.|TRBV28|.
CASSPTNTGELFF
TGTGCCAGCAGTCCTACTAACACCGGGGAGCTGTTTTTT
>TRBJ1-4|.|TRBV5-1|TRBD1
CASSLEGTDEKLFF
TGCGCCAGCAGCTTGGAGGGGACAGATGAAAAACTGTTTTTT
>TRBJ1-1|few|TRBV6-4|.
CASSASGQQNTEAFF
TGTGCCAGCAGTGCGTCTGGACAGCAGAACACTGAAGCTTTCTTT
>TRBJ2-1|.|TRBV9|.
CASSVGTANNEQFF
TGTGCCAGCAGCGTAGGGACAGCAAACAATGAGCAGTTCTTC
>TRBJ1-2|.|TRBV5-6|TRBD1
CASRALEGGGYTF
TGTGCCAGCAGGGCCCTCGAAGGGGGCGGCTACACCTTC
>TRBJ1-5|.|TRBV19|.
CASSREGDQPQHF
TGTGCCAGTAGTAGGGAAGGGGATCAGCCCCAGCATTTT
>TRBJ1-1|.|TRBV19|.
CASSTYRATDTEAFF
TGTGCCAGTAGTACATACAGGGCCACTGACACTGAAGCTTTCTTT
>TRBJ2-7|.|TRBV28|.
CASRDSFYEQYF
TGTGCCAGCAGAGACAGCTTCTACGAGCAGTACTTC
>TRBJ2-7|.|TRBV27|.
CASRIDWGGRYEQYF
TGTGCCAGCAGGATAGATTGGGGCGGCCGCTACGAGCAGTACTTC
>TRBJ1-2|.|TRBV2|.
CASSSVRTAFSGYTF
TGTGCCAGCAGCTCAGTACGGACAGCCTTTAGTGGCTACACCTTC
>TRBJ2-2|.|TRBV10-3|.
CAISFRDNTRGGELFF
TGTGCCATCAGTTTCCGGGACAACACTAGAGGCGGGGAGCTGTTTTTT
>TRBJ1-6|.|TRBV5-6|TRBD1
CASSSTGDSPLHF
TGTGCCAGCAGCTCGACAGGGGACTCACCCCTCCACTTT
>TRBJ2-3|.|TRBV28|TRBD2
CASRKTSGRVDTQYF
TGTGCCAGCAGGAAGACTAGCGGGAGGGTGGATACGCAGTATTTT
>TRBJ1-5|.|TRBV7-2|.
CASTLSYASNQPQHF
TGTGCCAGCACCCTGAGTTACGCTAGCAATCAGCCCCAGCATTTT
>TRBJ1-3|.|TRBV28|.
CASSPSRGSELVFHSGNTIYF
TGTGCCAGCAGTCCCTCGCGGGGATCGGAATTGGTGTTCCACTCTGGAAACACCATATATTTT
>TRBJ1-4|.|TRBV28|TRBD1
CASSLDRAWKLFF
TGTGCCAGCAGCCTAGACAGGGCCTGGAAACTGTTTTTT
>TRBJ2-7|.|TRBV29-1|TRBD2
CSVVRLAGSYEQYF
TGCAGCGTTGTAAGACTAGCGGGATCTTACGAGCAGTACTTC
>TRBJ2-7|.|TRBV11-2|TRBD1
CASSLRDRGTEQYF
TGTGCCAGCAGCTTAAGGGACAGGGGAACCGAGCAGTACTTC
>TRBJ2-2|.|TRBV10-3|TRBD1
CAIKADRDTGELFF
TGTGCCATCAAGGCGGACAGGGACACCGGGGAGCTGTTTTTT
>TRBJ2-7|.|TRBV28|TRBD1
CASSSQHGTGSYEQYF
TGTGCCAGCAGTTCACAACACGGGACAGGCTCCTACGAGCAGTACTTC
>TRBJ2-1|.|TRBV29-1|.
CSVEGRLNPPRGEQFF
TGCAGCGTTGAAGGCAGGTTGAACCCCCCACGGGGTGAGCAGTTCTTC
>TRBJ2-2|.|TRBV11-3|TRBD1
CASSLGQGRTGELFF
TGTGCCAGCAGCTTGGGACAGGGCAGGACCGGGGAGCTGTTTTTT
>TRBJ2-2|.|TRBV7-3|TRBD1
CASSLSDRGYTGELFF
TGTGCCAGCAGCTTATCCGACAGGGGCTACACCGGGGAGCTGTTTTTT
>TRBJ2-7|few|TRBV10-3|TRBD2
CATGLANYEQYF
TGTGCCACCGGACTAGCGAACTACGAGCAGTACTTC
>TRBJ1-5|.|TRBV28|TRBD1
CASSAISGGDQPQHF
TGTGCCAGCAGCGCCATCTCAGGGGGAGACCAGCCCCAGCATTTT
>TRBJ2-1|.|TRBV12-3/TRBV12-4|.
CASRQITESEQFF
TGTGCCAGCAGGCAGATTACAGAGTCTGAGCAGTTCTTC
>TRBJ2-1|.|TRBV30|.
CAWTLPAGYNEQFF
TGTGCCTGGACCCTTCCGGCGGGATACAATGAGCAGTTCTTC
>TRBJ1-5|once|TRBV28|.
CASSPNTRAQHF
TGTGCCAGCAGTCCTAATACCAGGGCCCAGCATTTT